The T cell receptor (beta chain) under discussion was sequenced for a study of Ad26.COV2.S vaccination and SARS-CoV-2 variants. This table comes from immunoSEQ multiplex PCR, and its TCRdb copy is limited to in-frame clones, with some not included. The sample has about 330,000 clones, 90% seen once. Indicated treatment: approximately 18 received Ad26.COV2.S at low or high dose, single or two shots; about 5 received placebo; per-sample allocation not given. Sampling took place 63 days after the first vaccine or placebo injection. The source is a person between 18 and 59 years old who received the Ad26.COV2.S COVID-19 vaccine or a placebo. The sample was peripheral blood, taken in a trial of Ad26.COV2.S vaccine versus placebo.

CDR3 amino acids: CASSLVSLETQYF. In nucleotides, the CDR3 is TGTGCCAGCAGCTTGGTCAGCTTAGAGACCCAGTACTTC. The chain links TRBV5-5 to TRBJ2-5; D remains unclear. Trimming removed 0 bases at V and 4 bases at J, with 7 bases between. The CDR3 is made up of 13 amino acids. Per the germline V gene, CDR1 is SGHKS and CDR2 is YYEKEE (reference sequence).